The 17 T cell receptor beta chains below come from one sample, sequenced in a study of cytomegalovirus exposure and HLA in healthy donors (dated by TCRdb to about 2017). The library relied on the immunoSEQ multiplex PCR assay. For the multiplex PCR, a mixture combining 60 forward primers for TCR Vbeta segments and 13 reverse primers for TCR Jbeta segments was used. The table comes from immuneACCESS by way of TCRdb, which keeps in-frame sequences with V and J called. Part of the clones is missing from these tables; in studies checked, under half for an unresolved V gene and the rest for unknown reasons. This sample comprises 75,000 to 100,000 clones, around three quarters of them detected only once. About 6.8% of the sample is in the top ten clones. Sequencing was performed on PBMCs. The receptors shown here come from a man aged 30-40 years in good health and CMV-seronegative.

The chain uses TRBV30 and TRBJ2-1; 8 bases fit TRBD1. The trim removed 3 bases at V and 4 bases at J, leaving 8 bases unmatched. The germline gives CDR1 GTSNPN, CDR2 SVGIG (reference sequence). The CDR3 contains 15 residues. The CDR3 DNA sequence: TGTGCCTGGAGAGAACCGGACAGGGTTTACAATGAGCAGTTCTTC. It translates to CAWREPDRVYNEQFF.

V gene TRBV15 combines with J gene TRBJ2-5; D may be TRBD2 (5 bases). There are 13 residues in the CDR3. CDR1 is LNHNV, CDR2 YYDKDF, per germline (reference sequence). V lost 0 bases, J lost 5 bases, and 7 bases lay in between. The CDR3 loop is CATSRDPGETQYF. Written as DNA, the CDR3 is TGTGCCACCAGCAGAGACCCGGGGGAGACCCAGTACTTC.

This chain joins TRBV6-1 and TRBJ1-2; 9 bases align to TRBD1. CDR3 length: 13 amino acids. Germline V gives CDR1 MNHNS, CDR2 SASEGT. CDR3 residues: CAATGGGVYGYTF. The CDR3 coding sequence is TGTGCTGCTACAGGGGGCGGAGTCTATGGCTACACCTTC.

V is TRBV5-1 and J is TRBJ1-1, with 7 bases lining up with TRBD1. J lost 4 bases, V lost 4 bases, and 7 bases had no gene match. The CDR3 contains 14 residues. Per the germline V gene, CDR1 is SGHRS and CDR2 is YFSETQ. The DNA for the CDR3 is TGCGCCAGCAGCGGCCAGGGGGGCACCACTGAAGCTTTCTTT. Translation gives CASSGQGGTTEAFF.

This chain joins TRBV5-4 and TRBJ1-1; no clear D. Germline-derived CDR1 and CDR2 are SGHNT and YYREEE (reference sequence). V dropped 0 bases and J dropped 2 bases, with 5 bases sitting between them. This CDR3 is built from 13 residues. Written as DNA, the CDR3 is TGTGCCAGCAGCTTGGGCGGAAACACTGAAGCTTTCTTT. Encoded protein: CASSLGGNTEAFF.

This clone was counted only a few times. The V call is TRBV9, the J call TRBJ1-5, with D tentatively TRBD1 (5 bases). The CDR3 is 13 residues long. V was trimmed by 3 bases and J by 4 bases, leaving 8 bases between them. Germline CDR1 SGDLS, CDR2 YYNGEE. This chain's CDR3 is CASSGAGNQPQHF. The CDR3, as DNA: TGTGCCAGCAGCGGGGCAGGGAATCAGCCCCAGCATTTT.

The chain employs TRBV18 and TRBJ1-5; D may be TRBD1 (5 bases). The CDR3 sequence is 13 residues long. Germline V gene data show CDR1 as KGHSH and CDR2 as LQKENI. Between the trimmed V and J ends, which lost 2 bases and 5 bases, there was a span of 7 bases. CDR3 DNA sequence: TGTGCCAGCTCACCATGGGGCCATCAGCCCCAGCATTTT. Its protein is CASSPWGHQPQHF.

The rearrangement uses TRBV6-1 and TRBJ1-5; weak D call: TRBD1 (5 bases). The CDR3 extends over 13 amino acids. The V gene's germline CDR1 is MNHNS and CDR2 SASEGT. Trimming took 5 bases from V and 7 from J, leaving 12 bases between them. CDR3 in amino acids: CASSTEPGQPQHF. The CDR3 DNA is TGTGCCAGCAGTACCGAACCAGGGCAGCCCCAGCATTTT.

The chain employs TRBV28 and TRBJ1-1; 8 nucleotides line up with TRBD1. This CDR3 comprises 15 residues. Germline V gives CDR1 MDHEN, CDR2 SYDVKM. The ends lost 1 base at V and 1 base at J; junction bases unmatched: 2. CDR3 region: CASSLSGGRNTEAFF. For the CDR3, the DNA is TGTGCCAGCAGTTTATCAGGGGGCAGGAACACTGAAGCTTTCTTT.

The rearrangement joins TRBV29-1 to TRBJ1-4, with TRBD1 matching 10 bases. The CDR3 has 12 amino acids. Trimming at V came to 7 bases and at J to 8 bases, leaving 4 bases not matched to a gene. CDR1 SQVTM and CDR2 ANQGSEA come from the germline V gene. The CDR3 nucleotides are TGCAGCGCGGGACAGGGGCCCGAAAAACTGTTTTTT. Residues: CSAGQGPEKLFF.

The chain has TRBV7-8 and TRBJ2-6; the D gene is possibly TRBD2 (6 bases). This CDR3 comprises 19 residues. Germline V gives CDR1 SGHVS, CDR2 FQNEAQ. V lost 1 base and J 0 bases, leaving 16 bases between the germline ends. The CDR3 protein is CASSLVGKGRSSGANVLTF. In nucleotides, the CDR3 is TGTGCCAGCAGCTTAGTAGGAAAGGGGAGGAGCTCTGGGGCCAACGTCCTGACTTTC. Supplemented by reference TRBV7-8 and TRBJ2-6, the full variable domain reads GAGVSQSPRYKVAKRGQDVALRCDPISGHVSLFWYQQALGQGPEFLTYFQNEAQLDKSGLPSDRFFAERPEGSVSTLKIQRTQQEDSAVYLCASSLVGKGRSSGANVLTFGAGSRLTVL.

V is TRBV5-1 and J is TRBJ2-1; D gene unclear. V shed 2 bases and J shed 10 bases, with 16 bases lying between them. The V gene's germline CDR1 is SGHRS and CDR2 YFSETQ. This CDR3 comprises 14 residues. The CDR3 spells CASSFADTRAEQFF. CDR3 sequence (DNA): TGCGCCAGCAGCTTCGCCGACACCCGAGCCGAGCAGTTCTTC.

The chain combines TRBV10-2 with TRBJ2-1; weak D call: TRBD2 (7 bases). Between the trimmed V and J ends, which lost 3 bases and 12 bases, there was a span of 21 bases. There are 15 residues in the CDR3. Germline V CDR1 and CDR2: WSHSY, SAAADI. The CDR3 sequence is CASSEYGGRLGAQFF. CDR3 nucleotide sequence: TGCGCCAGCAGTGAATACGGGGGGCGCCTAGGGGCGCAGTTCTTC.

The CDR3 is CASSLGDGRSGPSTDTQYF. The DNA of the CDR3 is TGTGCCAGCAGCTTAGGCGATGGTCGTAGCGGGCCCAGCACAGATACGCAGTATTTT. This chain joins TRBV7-2 and TRBJ2-3; the match to TRBD2 covers 7 bases. The CDR3 is made up of 19 amino acids. V was clipped by 1 base and J by 0 bases; unmatched bases: 13. Germline lookup yields CDR1 SGHTA and CDR2 FQGNSA. The full variable domain, its missing parts supplied by reference TRBV7-2 and TRBJ2-3, is GAGVSQSPSNKVTEKGKDVELRCDPISGHTALYWYRQSLGQGLEFLIYFQGNSAPDKSGLPSDRFSAERTGGSVSTLTIQRTQQEDSAVYLCASSLGDGRSGPSTDTQYFGPGTRLTVL.

V gene TRBV5-4 combines with J gene TRBJ1-2; TRBD1 might be the D (6 bases). The germline V gene encodes CDR1 SGHNT and CDR2 YYREEE (reference sequence). Trimming removed 2 bases from V and 6 bases from J, with 11 bases in between. CDR3 length: 13 amino acids. The CDR3 sequence is CASSLNRVNGYTF. Here the CDR3 DNA reads TGTGCCAGCAGCTTAAACAGGGTTAATGGCTACACCTTC.

The rearrangement joins TRBV28 to TRBJ2-7; unclear D gene. Germline CDR1 and CDR2: MDHEN and SYDVKM. This CDR3 has 11 amino acids. Trimming took off 5 bases at V and 6 bases at J, with 8 bases between the two ends. This CDR3 is CASSLPSEQYF. The CDR3 DNA sequence: TGTGCCAGCAGTCTCCCCAGCGAGCAGTACTTC.

The rearrangement joins TRBV7-9 to TRBJ1-1; D gene unclear. The CDR3 is 15 residues long. The V gene's germline CDR1 is SEHNR and CDR2 FQNEAQ (reference sequence). V was cut by 5 bases and J by 3 bases, with 16 bases left in between. CDR3 nucleotide sequence: TGTGCCAGCAGCGGGAGGTGGGGAAAGGACACTGAAGCTTTCTTT. Protein: CASSGRWGKDTEAFF.